This T cell receptor (beta chain) was sequenced during a study of control samples from healthy donors and cancer patients. Profiling relied on immunoSEQ multiplex PCR, and the TCRdb table lists in-frame clones only, not all of them. The sample carries some 410,000 clones, more than 80% recorded once. CDR3 length: 17 amino acids. CDR1 and CDR2 from the germline V gene are SGHTS and YDEGEE. The V and J ends lost 1 base and 0 bases respectively, with 17 bases between them. The sample consisted of PBMCs. This receptor was identified in a man aged 35 to 55 with head and neck cancer. This sequence joins TRBV5-8 and TRBJ2-7; no firm D call. The CDR3 sequence: CASSLFVGFDYSYEQYF. The CDR3 bases are TGTGCCAGCAGCTTGTTTGTTGGGTTCGATTACTCCTACGAGCAGTACTTC. The entire variable domain, with the rest obtained from reference TRBV5-8 and TRBJ2-7, is as follows: EAGVTQSPTHLIKTRGQQATLRCSPISGHTSVYWYQQALGLGLQFLLWYDEGEERNRGNFPPRFSGRQFPNYSSELNVNALELEDSALYLCASSLFVGFDYSYEQYFGPGTRLTVT.